The 4 T cell receptor beta chains below come from one sample, sequenced in a study of shared clonotypes between healthy human individuals. Here immunoSEQ multiplex PCR was the method, and the copy in TCRdb shows in-frame clones only, minus some. This table has approximately 1.1 million clones, roughly 74% appearing once. The sample consisted of memory CD4+ T cells from PBMCs. The subset: CD45RA-negative fraction. These receptor sequences come from a man between 18 and 35 years old in good health. Some clones in this sample may be carry-over from other donors' samples.

This clone was seen a few times. CDR3 coding DNA: TGTGCCAGCAGTGCTTGGCGTCAGGGGGTTGCTGAAGCTTTCTTT. Translation gives CASSAWRQGVAEAFF. V gene TRBV27 combines with J gene TRBJ1-1; 7 bases match TRBD1. Trimming removed 5 bases from V and 6 bases from J; junction bases left unmatched: 12. Germline values: CDR1 MNHEY, CDR2 SMNVEV (reference sequence). The CDR3 is 15 residues long.

This clone was seen only a few times. The V call is TRBV4-2, the J call TRBJ2-1; TRBD1 agrees at 7 bases. The CDR3 extends over 16 amino acids. Germline assignment: CDR1 LGHNA and CDR2 YNFKEQ. V gave up 1 base and J gave up 7 bases; unmatched junction bases: 10. CDR3 nucleotide sequence: TGTGCCAGCAGCCAAGCGCCAATAGGGGGCAGGAATGAGCAGTTCTTC. It specifies CASSQAPIGGRNEQFF.

A single count supports this clone. The rearrangement links TRBV7-2 to TRBJ1-4; TRBD1 aligns across 10 bases. This CDR3 has 14 residues. Looked up from germline, CDR1 is SGHTA and CDR2 is FQGNSA. Germline trimming cut 2 bases from V and 8 bases from J; bases unmatched to any gene: 2. The CDR3 region is CASSLWGQGEKLFF. CDR3 DNA: TGTGCCAGCAGCTTATGGGGACAGGGGGAAAAACTGTTTTTT.

The rearrangement uses TRBV6-1 and TRBJ1-5, with 7 bases that match TRBD1. Trimming at V came to 6 bases and at J to 7 bases, leaving 12 bases not matched to a gene. The CDR3 totals 15 residues. From germline, CDR1 is MNHNS and CDR2 SASEGT. CDR3 protein: CASRAYRQGGQPQHF. The CDR3 nucleotides are TGTGCCAGCAGGGCTTATCGACAGGGTGGCCAGCCCCAGCATTTT.